Below are 7 T cell receptor beta chains sequenced from a single sample in a study of Tregs in tolerant kidney transplant recipients. The assay was immunoSEQ multiplex PCR, and TCRdb's table has in-frame clones only and misses some. The sample includes about 94,000 clones, approximately 94% of them seen just once. The sample here was CD4+ T cells from blood, taken before the transplant. These receptors were obtained from a human donor who received a combined kidney and bone marrow transplant.

This chain joins TRBV5-6 and TRBJ2-1, with 10 bases matching TRBD2. CDR3 size: 17 residues. Germline V CDR1 and CDR2: SGHDT, YYEEEE. Germline trimming cut 4 bases from V and 4 bases from J; bases unmatched to any gene: 11. The CDR3 region is CASSESGRGKRYNEQFF. The CDR3 DNA follows: TGTGCCAGCAGCGAAAGCGGGAGGGGCAAACGTTACAATGAGCAGTTCTTC.

This chain connects TRBV10-3 to TRBJ2-5, with a tentative D call TRBD2 (5 bases). V lost 6 bases, J lost 2 bases, and 13 bases lay in between. The CDR3 spans 14 residues. Germline V lookup: CDR1 ENHRY, CDR2 SYGVKD. CDR3 coding DNA: TGTGCCATCAGGATGTCTAGCTTACAAGAGACCCAGTACTTC. This codes for CAIRMSSLQETQYF.

The chain uses TRBV4-3 and TRBJ1-4; possible D gene TRBD1, 5 bases. The length of the CDR3 is 15 residues. CDR1 is LGHNA and CDR2 is YSLEER in the germline V gene. V lost 1 base and J 7 bases, leaving 13 bases between the germline ends. The CDR3 DNA reads TGCGCCAGCAGCCAAGTTCAGGGTCAAATTGAAAAACTGTTTTTT. It yields the protein CASSQVQGQIEKLFF.

The V and J genes are TRBV19 and TRBJ1-1, with 10 positions matching TRBD1. The CDR3 covers 17 residues. V shed 2 bases, J shed 0 bases, and the junction held 6 bases outside the gene matches. The germline V gene encodes CDR1 LNHDA and CDR2 SQIVND (reference sequence). This chain's CDR3 is CASSIIGQGVMNTEAFF. As DNA, the CDR3 is TGTGCCAGTAGTATAATCGGACAGGGGGTCATGAACACTGAAGCTTTCTTT.

The chain employs TRBV10-3 and TRBJ1-1, with 7 nucleotides matching TRBD1. The CDR3 has 18 residues. Germline V gives CDR1 ENHRY, CDR2 SYGVKD. The J segment lost 5 bases and the V segment lost 5 bases, leaving 20 bases of the junction unmatched. The CDR3 loop is CAISTTSLSQGSDTEAFF. The DNA for the CDR3 is TGTGCCATCAGTACTACCTCACTTTCACAGGGGTCAGATACTGAAGCTTTCTTT.

The chain joins TRBV30 to TRBJ1-2; D is perhaps TRBD1 (5 bases). Germline V gene sequence: CDR1 GTSNPN, CDR2 SVGIG (reference sequence). V lost 1 base to trimming and J lost 7 bases, with 7 bases between them. The CDR3 covers 11 residues. In nucleotides, the CDR3 is TGTGCCTGGAGTGGGGGGGGTGGCTACACCTTC. Protein product: CAWSGGGGYTF.

The gene calls are TRBV4-3 and TRBJ2-3, with TRBD2 matching 11 bases. The V and J ends lost 1 base and 3 bases, in that order; junction bases with no gene match: 12. Germline assignment: CDR1 LGHNA and CDR2 YSLEER. The CDR3 sequence is 19 residues long. CDR3: CASSQAVLAGGYSTDTQYF. The CDR3 region has the DNA TGCGCCAGCAGCCAAGCTGTTCTAGCGGGGGGCTATAGTACAGATACGCAGTATTTT.